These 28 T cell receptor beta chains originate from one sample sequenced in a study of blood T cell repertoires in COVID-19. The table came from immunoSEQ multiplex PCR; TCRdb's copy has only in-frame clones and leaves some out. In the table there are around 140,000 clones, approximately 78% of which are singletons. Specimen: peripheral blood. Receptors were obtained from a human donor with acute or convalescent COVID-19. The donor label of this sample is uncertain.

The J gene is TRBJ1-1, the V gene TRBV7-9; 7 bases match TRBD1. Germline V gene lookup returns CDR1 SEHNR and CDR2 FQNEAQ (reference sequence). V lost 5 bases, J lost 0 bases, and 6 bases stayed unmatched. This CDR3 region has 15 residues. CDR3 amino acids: CASSASQGMNTEAFF. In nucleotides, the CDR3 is TGTGCCAGCAGCGCCTCACAGGGGATGAACACTGAAGCTTTCTTT.

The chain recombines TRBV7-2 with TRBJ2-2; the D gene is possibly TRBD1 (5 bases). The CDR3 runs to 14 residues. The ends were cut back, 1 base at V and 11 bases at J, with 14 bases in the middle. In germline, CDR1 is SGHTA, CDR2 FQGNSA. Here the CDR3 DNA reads TGTGCCAGCAGCTTAGGAGACAGCCTAGGAGAGCTGTTTTTT. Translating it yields CASSLGDSLGELFF.

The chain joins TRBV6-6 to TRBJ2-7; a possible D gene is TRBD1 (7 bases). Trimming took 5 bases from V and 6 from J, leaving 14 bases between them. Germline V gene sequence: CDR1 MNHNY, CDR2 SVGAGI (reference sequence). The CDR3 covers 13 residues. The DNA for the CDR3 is TGTGCCAGCAGTCCGTACAGGGGACTCGAGCAGTACTTC. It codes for CASSPYRGLEQYF.

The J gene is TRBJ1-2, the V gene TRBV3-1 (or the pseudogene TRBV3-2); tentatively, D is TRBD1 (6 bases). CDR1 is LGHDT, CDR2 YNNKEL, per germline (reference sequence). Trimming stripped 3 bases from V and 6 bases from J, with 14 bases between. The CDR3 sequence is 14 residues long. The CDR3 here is CASSQVTGFDGYTF. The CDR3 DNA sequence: TGTGCCAGCAGCCAGGTAACAGGGTTCGATGGCTACACCTTC.

The CDR3 sequence is CASSYQGRNQPQHF. In nucleotides, the CDR3 is TGTGCCAGCAGCTACCAGGGAAGAAATCAGCCCCAGCATTTT. The chain recombines TRBV7-2 with TRBJ1-5, with D maybe TRBD1 (5 bases). V lost 4 bases, J lost 4 bases, and 11 bases lay in between. There are 14 residues in the CDR3. Germline-derived CDR1 and CDR2 are SGHTA and FQGNSA.

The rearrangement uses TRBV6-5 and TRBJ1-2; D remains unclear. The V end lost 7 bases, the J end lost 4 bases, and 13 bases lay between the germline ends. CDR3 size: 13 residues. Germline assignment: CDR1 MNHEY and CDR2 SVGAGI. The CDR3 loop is CASTLSRSYGYTF. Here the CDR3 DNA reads TGTGCCAGCACCCTAAGCCGGAGCTATGGCTACACCTTC.

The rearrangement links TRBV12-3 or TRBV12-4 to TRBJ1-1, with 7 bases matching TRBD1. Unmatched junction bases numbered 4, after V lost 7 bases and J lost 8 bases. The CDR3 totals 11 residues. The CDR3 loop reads CASIKGAEAFF. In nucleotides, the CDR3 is TGTGCCAGCATCAAGGGGGCCGAAGCTTTCTTT.

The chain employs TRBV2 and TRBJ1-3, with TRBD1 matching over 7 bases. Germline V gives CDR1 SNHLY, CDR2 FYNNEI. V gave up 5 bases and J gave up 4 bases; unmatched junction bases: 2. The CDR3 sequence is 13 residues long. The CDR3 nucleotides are TGTGCCAGCAGTCCGACAGGGGGAAACACCATATATTTT. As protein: CASSPTGGNTIYF.

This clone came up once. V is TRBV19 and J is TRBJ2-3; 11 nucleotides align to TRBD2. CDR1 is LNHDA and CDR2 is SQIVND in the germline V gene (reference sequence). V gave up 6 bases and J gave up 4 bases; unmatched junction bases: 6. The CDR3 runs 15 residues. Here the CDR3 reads CASSLLAGAADTQYF. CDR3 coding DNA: TGTGCCAGTAGCCTACTAGCGGGGGCTGCAGATACGCAGTATTTT.

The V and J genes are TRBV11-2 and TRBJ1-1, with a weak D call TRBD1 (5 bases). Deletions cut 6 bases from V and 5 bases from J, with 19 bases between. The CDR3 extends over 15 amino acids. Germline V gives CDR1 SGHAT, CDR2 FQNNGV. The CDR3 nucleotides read TGTGCCAGCAGACCCTATCGGGGGAGGATAACTGAAGCTTTCTTT. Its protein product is CASRPYRGRITEAFF.

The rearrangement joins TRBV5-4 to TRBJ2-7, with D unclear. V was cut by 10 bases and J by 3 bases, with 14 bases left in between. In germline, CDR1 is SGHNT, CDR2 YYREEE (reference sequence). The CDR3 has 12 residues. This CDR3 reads CAEVRVLYEQYF. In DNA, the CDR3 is TGTGCCGAAGTCCGGGTCCTCTACGAGCAGTACTTC. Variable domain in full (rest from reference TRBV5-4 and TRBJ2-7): ETGVTQSPTHLIKTRGQQVTLRCSSQSGHNTVSWYQQALGQGPQFIFQYYREEENGRGNFPPRFSGLQFPNYSSELNVNALELDDSALYLCAEVRVLYEQYFGPGTRLTVT.

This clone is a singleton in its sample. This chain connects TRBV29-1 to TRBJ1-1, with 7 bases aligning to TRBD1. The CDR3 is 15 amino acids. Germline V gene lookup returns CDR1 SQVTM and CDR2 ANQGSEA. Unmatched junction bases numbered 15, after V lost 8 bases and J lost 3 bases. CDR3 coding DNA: TGCAGCCTCGTCAGGGGGACGGGCGCGCACACTGAAGCTTTCTTT. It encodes CSLVRGTGAHTEAFF.

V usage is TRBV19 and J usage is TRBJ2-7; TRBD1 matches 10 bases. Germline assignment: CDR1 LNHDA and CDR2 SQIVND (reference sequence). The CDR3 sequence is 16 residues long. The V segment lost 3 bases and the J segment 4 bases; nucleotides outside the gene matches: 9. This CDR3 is CASSIDKPGQGYEQYF. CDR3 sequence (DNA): TGTGCCAGTAGTATCGACAAACCGGGACAGGGGTACGAGCAGTACTTC.

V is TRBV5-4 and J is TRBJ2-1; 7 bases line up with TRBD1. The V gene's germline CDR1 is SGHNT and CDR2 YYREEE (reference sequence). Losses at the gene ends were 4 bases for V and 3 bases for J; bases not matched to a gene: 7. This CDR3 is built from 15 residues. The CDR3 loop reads CASSHDRASYNEQFF. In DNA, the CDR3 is TGTGCCAGCAGCCACGACAGGGCTAGCTACAATGAGCAGTTCTTC.

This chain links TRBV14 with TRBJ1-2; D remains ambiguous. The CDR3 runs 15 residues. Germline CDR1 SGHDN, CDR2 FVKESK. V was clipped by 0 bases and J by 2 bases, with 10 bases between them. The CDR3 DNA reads TGTGCCAGCAGCCAAGATGGTCGGTCCAACTATGGCTACACCTTC. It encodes CASSQDGRSNYGYTF.

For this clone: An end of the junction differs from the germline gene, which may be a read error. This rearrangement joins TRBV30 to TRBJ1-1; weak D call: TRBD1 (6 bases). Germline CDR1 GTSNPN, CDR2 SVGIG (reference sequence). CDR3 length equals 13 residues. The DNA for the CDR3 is TGTGCCTGGCGGCCCGGATGGGGGGGCGTGTGGTGGTTT. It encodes CAWRPGWGGVWWF.

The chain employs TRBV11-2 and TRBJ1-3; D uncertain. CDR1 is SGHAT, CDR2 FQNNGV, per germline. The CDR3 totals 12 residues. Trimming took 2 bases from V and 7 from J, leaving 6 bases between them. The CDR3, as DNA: TGTGCCAGCAGCTTACTCCCCAACACCATATATTTT. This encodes CASSLLPNTIYF.

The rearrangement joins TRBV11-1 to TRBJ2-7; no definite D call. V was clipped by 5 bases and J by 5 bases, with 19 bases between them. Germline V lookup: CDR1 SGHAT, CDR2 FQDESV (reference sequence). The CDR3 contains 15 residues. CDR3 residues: CASSPLARYRDEQYF. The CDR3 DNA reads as TGTGCCAGCAGCCCCCTTGCCCGTTATCGGGACGAGCAGTACTTC.

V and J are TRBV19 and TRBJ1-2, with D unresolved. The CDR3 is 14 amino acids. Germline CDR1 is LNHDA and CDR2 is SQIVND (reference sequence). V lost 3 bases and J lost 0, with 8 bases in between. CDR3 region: CASSISVTNYGYTF. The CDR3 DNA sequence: TGTGCCAGTAGTATTTCGGTCACTAACTATGGCTACACCTTC.

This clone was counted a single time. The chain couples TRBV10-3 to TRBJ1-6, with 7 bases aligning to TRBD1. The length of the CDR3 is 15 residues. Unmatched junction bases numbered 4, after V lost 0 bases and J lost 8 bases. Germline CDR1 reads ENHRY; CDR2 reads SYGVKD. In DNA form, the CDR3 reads TGTGCCATCAGTGAGTCCGGGACAGTATATTCACCCCTCCACTTT. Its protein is CAISESGTVYSPLHF.

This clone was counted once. The CDR3: CASTSQVDQPQHF. The CDR3 bases are TGTGCCAGCACCTCACAGGTGGATCAGCCCCAGCATTTT. This chain joins TRBV6-5 and TRBJ1-5; a possible D gene is TRBD1 (5 bases). Germline-derived CDR1 and CDR2 are MNHEY and SVGAGI. CDR3 length: 13 residues. The V and J ends lost 7 bases and 5 bases respectively, with 12 bases between them.

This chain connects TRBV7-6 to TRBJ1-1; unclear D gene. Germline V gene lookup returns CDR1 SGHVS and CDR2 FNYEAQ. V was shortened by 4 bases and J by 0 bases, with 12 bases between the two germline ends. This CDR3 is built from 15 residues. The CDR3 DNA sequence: TGTGCCAGCAGCTCCGGCCCAGGTGTGAACACTGAAGCTTTCTTT. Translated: CASSSGPGVNTEAFF.

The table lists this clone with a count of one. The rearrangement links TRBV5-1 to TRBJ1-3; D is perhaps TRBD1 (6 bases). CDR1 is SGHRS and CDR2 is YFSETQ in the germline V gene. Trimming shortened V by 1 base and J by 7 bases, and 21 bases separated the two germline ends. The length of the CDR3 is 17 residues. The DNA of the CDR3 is TGCGCCAGCAGCTTGACGACGCAGGGGAGGGACGGGAACACCATATATTTT. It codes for CASSLTTQGRDGNTIYF. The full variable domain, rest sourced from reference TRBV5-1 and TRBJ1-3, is KAGVTQTPRYLIKTRGQQVTLSCSPISGHRSVSWYQQTPGQGLQFLFEYFSETQRNKGNFPGRFSGRQFSNSRSEMNVSTLELGDSALYLCASSLTTQGRDGNTIYFGEGSWLTVV.

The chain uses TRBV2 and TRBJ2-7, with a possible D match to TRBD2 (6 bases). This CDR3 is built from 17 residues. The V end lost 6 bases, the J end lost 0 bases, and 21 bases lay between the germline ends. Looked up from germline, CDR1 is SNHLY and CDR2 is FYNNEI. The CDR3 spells CASSATPSAPSSYEQYF. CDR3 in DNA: TGTGCCAGCAGCGCAACACCTAGCGCCCCGAGCTCCTACGAGCAGTACTTC.

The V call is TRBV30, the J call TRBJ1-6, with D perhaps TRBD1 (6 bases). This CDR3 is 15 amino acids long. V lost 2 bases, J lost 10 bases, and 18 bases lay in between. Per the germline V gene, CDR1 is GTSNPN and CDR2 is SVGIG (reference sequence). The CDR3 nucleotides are TGTGCCTGGAGTTTCGACCTCAGGGGACGGTCACCCCTCCACTTT. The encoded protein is CAWSFDLRGRSPLHF.

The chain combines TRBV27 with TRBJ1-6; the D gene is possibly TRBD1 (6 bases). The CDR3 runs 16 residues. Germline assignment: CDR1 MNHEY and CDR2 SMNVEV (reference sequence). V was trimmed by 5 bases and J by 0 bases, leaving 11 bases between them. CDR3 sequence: CASSPDRSSYNSPLHF. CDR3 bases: TGTGCCAGCAGTCCAGACAGGAGCTCCTATAATTCACCCCTCCACTTT.

The CDR3 region is CASITGRAGPPTEAFF. DNA for the CDR3: TGTGCCAGTATTACCGGCAGGGCCGGACCGCCGACTGAAGCTTTCTTT. V usage is TRBV19 and J usage is TRBJ1-1, with TRBD1 as a possible D gene (5 bases). V lost 7 bases and J 5 bases, leaving 23 bases between the germline ends. The CDR3 has 16 amino acids. Germline CDR1 and CDR2: LNHDA and SQIVND (reference sequence).

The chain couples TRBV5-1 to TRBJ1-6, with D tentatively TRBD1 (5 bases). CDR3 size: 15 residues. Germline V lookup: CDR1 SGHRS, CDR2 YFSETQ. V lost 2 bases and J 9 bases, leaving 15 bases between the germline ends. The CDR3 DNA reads TGCGCCAGCAGCTTTGGCCTGCAGGGAAGTTCACCCCTCCACTTT. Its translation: CASSFGLQGSSPLHF.